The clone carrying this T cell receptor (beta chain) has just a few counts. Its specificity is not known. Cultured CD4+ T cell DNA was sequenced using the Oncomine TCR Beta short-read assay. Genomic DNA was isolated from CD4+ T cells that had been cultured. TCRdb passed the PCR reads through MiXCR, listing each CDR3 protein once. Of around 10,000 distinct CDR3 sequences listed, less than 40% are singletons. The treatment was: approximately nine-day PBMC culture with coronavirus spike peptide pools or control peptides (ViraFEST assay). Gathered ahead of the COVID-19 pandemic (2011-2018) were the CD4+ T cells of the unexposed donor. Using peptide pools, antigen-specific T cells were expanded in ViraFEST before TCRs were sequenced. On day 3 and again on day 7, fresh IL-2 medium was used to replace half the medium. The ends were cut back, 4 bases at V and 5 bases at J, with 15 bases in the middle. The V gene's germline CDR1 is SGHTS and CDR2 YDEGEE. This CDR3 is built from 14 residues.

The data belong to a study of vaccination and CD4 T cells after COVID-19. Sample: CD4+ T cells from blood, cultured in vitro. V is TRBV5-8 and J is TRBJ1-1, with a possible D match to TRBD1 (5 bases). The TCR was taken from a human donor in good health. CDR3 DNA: TGTGCCAGCAGCCTGGGACGGGGGAGGACTGAAGCTTTCTTT. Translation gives CASSLGRGRTEAFF.